The 2 T cell receptor beta chains below were found in one sample sequenced in a study of vaccination and CD4 T cells after COVID-19. Treatment given: roughly 10-day PBMC culture with coronavirus spike peptide pools or control peptides (ViraFEST assay). Cultured CD4+ T cells had their DNA profiled by the Oncomine TCR Beta short-read assay. TCRdb recomputed calls from the PCR reads with MiXCR, one row per CDR3 protein. The sample lists around 12,000 distinct CDR3 sequences; 45% to 65% were seen once. The antigens of these receptors remain unknown. The sequenced material came from CD4+ T cells from blood, cultured in vitro. All receptors come from a human donor who had recovered from COVID-19.

CDR3 coding DNA: TGTGCCAGCAATCGGGAAACTGGCCATGAGCAGTTCTTC. This translates into CASNRETGHEQFF. V gene TRBV2 combines with J gene TRBJ2-1; TRBD2 might be the D (5 bases). CDR3 length: 13 amino acids. Germline V gene lookup returns CDR1 SNHLY and CDR2 FYNNEI. V was shortened by 7 bases and J by 8 bases, with 15 bases between the two germline ends.

The chain is built from TRBV15 and TRBJ2-3, with D hard to call. CDR1 and CDR2 from the germline V gene are LNHNV and YYDKDF (reference sequence). V lost 1 base and J 2 bases, leaving 7 bases between the germline ends. The CDR3 is made up of 14 amino acids. The chain's CDR3 is CATSRGPATDTQYF. DNA of the CDR3: TGTGCCACCAGCAGAGGGCCCGCCACAGATACGCAGTATTTT.